A single sample is the source of the 21 T cell receptor beta chains below, sequenced in a study of T cell responses to AZD1222 COVID-19 vaccine. Using immunoSEQ multiplex PCR, the repertoire was profiled, and TCRdb retains in-frame clones only, with some absent. The data hold some 120,000 clones, with around 80% observed a single time. Material: peripheral blood, obtained 28 days after the second AZD1222 dose. The source is an adult who received the AZD1222 COVID-19 vaccine.

The chain links TRBV6-5 to TRBJ2-7; TRBD1 agrees at 9 bases. Germline V CDR1 and CDR2: MNHEY, SVGAGI. The CDR3 loop spans 14 amino acids. After removal of 4 bases from V and 6 bases from J, the junction contained 7 bases not matched to a gene. The CDR3 nucleotides are TGTGCCAGCAGTTGGGACAGGGTAACGGGCGAGCAGTACTTC. Translated, it gives CASSWDRVTGEQYF.

The V and J genes are TRBV6-5 and TRBJ1-1; D is possibly TRBD1 (5 bases). Germline V gene sequence: CDR1 MNHEY, CDR2 SVGAGI. The CDR3 consists of 16 residues. V shed 2 bases and J shed 5 bases, with 18 bases lying between them. The CDR3 is CASSYVGPDRWTEAFF. CDR3 nucleotide sequence: TGTGCCAGCAGTTACGTCGGACCCGACAGATGGACTGAAGCTTTCTTT.

The J gene is TRBJ1-1, the V gene TRBV6-2 or TRBV6-3, with a weak D call TRBD1 (5 bases). This CDR3 is built from 14 residues. CDR1 MNHEY and CDR2 SVGEGT come from the germline V gene. V lost 6 bases and J lost 2, with 13 bases in between. This CDR3 reads CASSVGALNTEAFF. DNA of the CDR3: TGTGCCAGCAGCGTAGGGGCTTTAAACACTGAAGCTTTCTTT.

This clone was recorded a few times. The chain links TRBV11-2 to TRBJ2-1; 10 bases fit TRBD2. The CDR3 covers 15 residues. CDR1 is SGHAT and CDR2 is FQNNGV in the germline V gene. J gave up 9 bases and V 3 bases, and 8 bases lay outside the gene matches. The CDR3 DNA sequence: TGTGCCAGCAGCTTGCTAGCGGGGGTTGGTAGTGAGCAGTTCTTC. This sequence encodes CASSLLAGVGSEQFF.

This clone was counted a single time. The genes are TRBV6-5 and TRBJ2-7; 13 bases are shared with TRBD2. V was clipped by 10 bases and J by 1 base; unmatched bases: 7. The CDR3 runs to 15 residues. The V gene's germline CDR1 is MNHEY and CDR2 SVGAGI. The CDR3 bases are TGTGCCACGGGACTAGCGGGGTTAGGGTCCTACGAGCAGTACTTC. This gives the protein CATGLAGLGSYEQYF.

V usage is TRBV30 and J usage is TRBJ1-5; no definite D call. V lost 2 bases and J lost 5, with 7 bases in between. Germline lookup yields CDR1 GTSNPN and CDR2 SVGIG (reference sequence). CDR3 length equals 12 residues. The CDR3 here is CAWSYNHQPQHF. CDR3 nucleotides: TGTGCCTGGAGTTATAACCATCAGCCCCAGCATTTT.

This clone appeared once. The V and J genes are TRBV4-3 and TRBJ1-2; D unresolved. The CDR3 sequence is 15 residues long. In germline, CDR1 is LGHNA, CDR2 YSLEER. Trimming removed 3 bases at V and 0 bases at J, with 11 bases between. The CDR3 spells CASSQRMEANYGYTF. In nucleotides, the CDR3 is TGCGCCAGCAGCCAGAGAATGGAGGCTAACTATGGCTACACCTTC.

The chain links TRBV14 to TRBJ1-1; D is ambiguous. In germline, CDR1 is SGHDN, CDR2 FVKESK. This CDR3 is 11 amino acids long. V was pared by 2 bases and J by 3 bases, with 1 base between. The CDR3 loop reads CASSQYTEAFF. The CDR3 nucleotides read TGTGCCAGCAGCCAATACACTGAAGCTTTCTTT. Full variable domain (remainder filled in from reference TRBV14 and TRBJ1-1): EAGVTQFPSHSVIEKGQTVTLRCDPISGHDNLYWYRRVMGKEIKFLLHFVKESKQDESGMPNNRFLAERTGGTYSTLKVQPAELEDSGVYFCASSQYTEAFFGQGTRLTVV.

The V gene is TRBV7-2, the J gene TRBJ1-1; D not resolved. Germline V CDR1 and CDR2: SGHTA, FQGNSA. V was pared by 5 bases and J by 1 base, with 14 bases between. The CDR3 totals 15 residues. The CDR3 loop reads CASSPRTRWNTEAFF. In nucleotides, the CDR3 is TGTGCCAGCAGCCCCCGGACCCGGTGGAACACTGAAGCTTTCTTT.

The rearrangement joins TRBV18 to TRBJ1-1, with D tentatively TRBD1 (6 bases). The CDR3 has 14 amino acids. From germline, CDR1 is KGHSH and CDR2 LQKENI. Between the trimmed V and J ends, which lost 5 bases and 4 bases, there was a span of 14 bases. The DNA for the CDR3 is TGTGCCAGCTCAGGATTTGGACAGCCCACTGAAGCTTTCTTT. Protein product: CASSGFGQPTEAFF.

V and J are TRBV11-2 and TRBJ1-3; D ambiguous. The germline V gene has CDR1 SGHAT and CDR2 FQNNGV. CDR3 length equals 16 residues. V dropped 2 bases and J dropped 0 bases, with 11 bases sitting between them. CDR3 nucleotide sequence: TGTGCCAGCAGCTTATCCACGCACCGCTCTGGAAACACCATATATTTT. It translates to CASSLSTHRSGNTIYF. The full variable domain, in which reference TRBV11-2 and TRBJ1-3 provide the parts outside the CDR3, is EAGVAQSPRYKIIEKRQSVAFWCNPISGHATLYWYQQILGQGPKLLIQFQNNGVVDDSQLPKDRFSAERLKGVDSTLKIQPAKLEDSAVYLCASSLSTHRSGNTIYFGEGSWLTVV.

CDR3 DNA sequence: TGCAGTGCCAGTCAGGGCCCTGAAGCTTTCTTT. The encoded protein is CSASQGPEAFF. V is TRBV20-1 and J is TRBJ1-1; D possibly corresponds to TRBD1 (5 bases). The germline V gene encodes CDR1 DFQATT and CDR2 SNEGSKA (reference sequence). The CDR3 covers 11 residues. The V end was cut by 6 bases, the J end by 6 bases, with 11 bases between.

This rearrangement joins TRBV5-4 to TRBJ2-7, with D perhaps assigned TRBD1 or TRBD2 (5 bases each). The CDR3 contains 16 residues. Trimming removed 3 bases from V and 0 bases from J, with 16 bases in between. Per germline, CDR1 SGHNT and CDR2 YYREEE (reference sequence). The CDR3 spells CASSSAGTAISYEQYF. In DNA form, the CDR3 reads TGTGCCAGCAGCTCCGCCGGGACGGCGATCTCCTACGAGCAGTACTTC.

DNA for the CDR3: TGTGCCAGCACCTCTACTTCGGCTGGAAACACCATATATTTT. Protein sequence: CASTSTSAGNTIYF. The genes are TRBV6-5 and TRBJ1-3; D gene unclear. V was shortened by 7 bases and J by 2 bases, with 12 bases between the two germline ends. This CDR3 region has 14 residues. From germline, CDR1 is MNHEY and CDR2 SVGAGI.

This chain links TRBV4-3 with TRBJ2-2, with D unclear. The germline V and J ends were trimmed by 4 bases and 6 bases, with 9 bases remaining between them. CDR3 length: 13 amino acids. Looked up from germline, CDR1 is LGHNA and CDR2 is YSLEER. The CDR3 coding sequence is TGCGCCAGCAGCCTTGAGTCAGCCGGGGAGCTGTTTTTT. This codes for CASSLESAGELFF.

This CDR3 reads CASSLSWTSQETQYF. In nucleotides, the CDR3 is TGTGCCAGCAGTTTATCGTGGACATCTCAAGAGACCCAGTACTTC. The rearrangement links TRBV27 to TRBJ2-5; a weak D match, TRBD1 (5 bases). Trimming pared 0 bases from V and 2 bases from J, leaving 10 bases between. The CDR3 spans 15 residues. The germline V gene has CDR1 MNHEY and CDR2 SMNVEV (reference sequence).

The chain employs TRBV4-3 and TRBJ2-3; 10 positions agree with TRBD2. Germline V gene data show CDR1 as LGHNA and CDR2 as YSLEER. The J segment lost 1 base and the V segment lost 4 bases, leaving 14 bases of the junction unmatched. This CDR3 region has 19 residues. In DNA form, the CDR3 reads TGCGCCAGCAGCCGTAATCCTAGCGGGGGTTTGGTTGGCACAGATACGCAGTATTTT. Translating it yields CASSRNPSGGLVGTDTQYF.

Only a few counts were recorded for this clone. V usage is TRBV19 and J usage is TRBJ1-3; D remains ambiguous. The CDR3 length is 16 residues. The V and J ends lost 3 bases and 0 bases respectively, with 12 bases between them. Germline loops: CDR1 LNHDA, CDR2 SQIVND (reference sequence). The chain's CDR3 is CASSIGPGDSGNTIYF. The CDR3 region has the DNA TGTGCCAGTAGTATCGGCCCTGGAGACTCTGGAAACACCATATATTTT.

This clone was picked up a small number of times. This chain uses TRBV6-2 or TRBV6-3 with TRBJ2-2; D gene uncertain. Germline assignment: CDR1 MNHEY and CDR2 SVGEGT. This CDR3 spans 19 amino acids. V dropped 0 bases and J dropped 0 bases, with 17 bases sitting between them. CDR3 in DNA: TGTGCCAGCAGTTACTCTTCCGATCCGGCAGATTCGAACACCGGGGAGCTGTTTTTT. This codes for CASSYSSDPADSNTGELFF.

The J gene is TRBJ2-7, the V gene TRBV19, with 7 nucleotides matching TRBD1. CDR1 is LNHDA, CDR2 SQIVND, per germline (reference sequence). The length of the CDR3 is 15 residues. With V trimmed by 4 bases and J by 1 base, 7 bases remained unmatched. CDR3 in amino acids: CASSSIQGLSYEQYF. The DNA of the CDR3 is TGTGCCAGTAGTAGTATACAGGGGTTATCCTACGAGCAGTACTTC.

The chain has TRBV7-3 and TRBJ2-1; TRBD1 agrees at 10 bases. Trimming at V came to 1 base and at J to 5 bases, leaving 5 bases not matched to a gene. CDR3 length: 16 amino acids. Germline CDR1 SGHTA, CDR2 FQGTGA. CDR3 in amino acids: CASSLIGTGDHNEQFF. The CDR3 coding sequence is TGTGCCAGCAGCTTAATAGGGACAGGGGACCACAATGAGCAGTTCTTC.